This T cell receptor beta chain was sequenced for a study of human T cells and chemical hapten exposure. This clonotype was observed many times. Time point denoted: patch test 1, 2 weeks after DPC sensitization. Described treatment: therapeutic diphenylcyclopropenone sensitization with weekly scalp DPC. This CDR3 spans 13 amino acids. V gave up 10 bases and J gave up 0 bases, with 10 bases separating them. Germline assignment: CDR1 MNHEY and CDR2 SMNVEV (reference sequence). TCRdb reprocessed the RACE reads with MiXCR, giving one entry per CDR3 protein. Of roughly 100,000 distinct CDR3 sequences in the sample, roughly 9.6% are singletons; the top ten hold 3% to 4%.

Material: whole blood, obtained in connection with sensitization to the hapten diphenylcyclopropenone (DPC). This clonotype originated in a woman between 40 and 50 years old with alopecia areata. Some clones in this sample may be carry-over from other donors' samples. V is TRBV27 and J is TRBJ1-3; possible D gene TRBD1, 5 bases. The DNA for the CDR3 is TGTGCCACCTGGGGGAACTCTGGAAACACCATATATTTT. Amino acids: CATWGNSGNTIYF.